The TCR beta chain under discussion was sequenced for a study of T cell clonality in common variable immunodeficiency. Study-wide findings and caveats: Links between repertoire features and CVID complications were heterogeneity-limited. CVID subjects showed higher TCRbeta clonality than healthy controls.

Sequencing was performed with immunoSEQ multiplex PCR; in TCRdb, only in-frame clones are kept and a portion is missing. Singletons are absent from the sample, which has fewer than 75,000 clones. Germline V gene sequence: CDR1 KGHSH, CDR2 LQKENI. V shed 2 bases and J shed 0 bases, with 6 bases lying between them. The CDR3 is 14 residues long. This clone was seen repeatedly, ten times or more. Its antigen is undetermined. The missing CDR3 end, 3 residues past where the read stops, is filled in from the germline J gene. Heparinized whole blood, about 4.5 to 8.5 ml, came from each donor. The sample was peripheral blood mononuclear cells. This chain joins TRBV18 and TRBJ2-3; D unresolved. The clonotype comes from a person aged 18 to 75 in good health. The CDR3 sequence: CASSPLASTDTQYF. Incomplete CDR3 DNA: TGTGCCAGCTCACCATTGGCCAGCACAGATACG.